The 15 T cell receptor beta chains reported below all come from one sample, sequenced in a study of radiotherapy plus CTLA-4 blockade in lung cancer. Generated by immunoSEQ multiplex PCR, the TCRdb table keeps only in-frame clones and is missing some. This table has around 71,000 clones, around 77% appearing once. The sequencing used peripheral blood, collected from a patient treated with radiotherapy plus ipilimumab. The receptors were gathered from a human donor with non-small cell lung cancer whose response to radiotherapy plus ipilimumab could not be evaluated. Some clones in this sample may be carry-over from other donors' samples.

This sequence joins TRBV5-1 and TRBJ1-1; D gene ambiguous. V was pared by 1 base and J by 0 bases, with 7 bases between. The CDR3 consists of 14 residues. Germline values: CDR1 SGHRS, CDR2 YFSETQ. CDR3 DNA: TGCGCCAGCAGCTTGATTACGGTGAACACTGAAGCTTTCTTT. This translates into CASSLITVNTEAFF.

This sequence joins TRBV18 and TRBJ2-6; 8 bases are a match to TRBD1. The germline V gene encodes CDR1 KGHSH and CDR2 LQKENI. This CDR3 has 18 residues. V shed 6 bases, J shed 0 bases, and the junction held 10 bases outside the gene matches. The CDR3 DNA is TGTGCCAGCTCGCCCCGACAGGGGACGAGCTCTGGGGCCAACGTCCTGACTTTC. Protein: CASSPRQGTSSGANVLTF.

This clone turned up a few times. The rearrangement links TRBV10-3 to TRBJ1-1; TRBD1 might be the D (6 bases). V was trimmed by 10 bases and J by 1 base, leaving 22 bases between them. The CDR3 runs to 16 residues. The germline V gene has CDR1 ENHRY and CDR2 SYGVKD. DNA for the CDR3: TGTGCCACCTCTGATCCCTACAGGGTTGGGAACACTGAAGCTTTCTTT. Protein product: CATSDPYRVGNTEAFF.

This chain uses TRBV2 with TRBJ1-5, with 9 bases identical to TRBD1. Looked up from germline, CDR1 is SNHLY and CDR2 is FYNNEI. This CDR3 has 15 residues. The ends lost 5 bases at V and 5 bases at J; junction bases unmatched: 7. CDR3 amino acids: CASSIDRGGDQPQHF. As DNA, the CDR3 is TGTGCCAGCAGTATCGACAGGGGGGGGGATCAGCCCCAGCATTTT.

The V gene is TRBV7-3, the J gene TRBJ1-1; D call uncertain. Germline V gene data show CDR1 as SGHTA and CDR2 as FQGTGA. Trimming left V 4 bases short and J 4 bases short, with 13 bases between. The CDR3 sequence is 14 residues long. This CDR3 is CASSSSPGFTEAFF. CDR3 DNA sequence: TGTGCCAGCAGCTCCTCTCCGGGGTTCACTGAAGCTTTCTTT.

V gene TRBV29-1 combines with J gene TRBJ2-5, with TRBD2 matching 12 bases. The CDR3 consists of 13 residues. The junction had 5 bases not matched to a gene; V was cut back by 7 bases and J by 5 bases. Germline values: CDR1 SQVTM, CDR2 ANQGSEA. CDR3 sequence reads: CSATSGGFETQYF. The CDR3 DNA follows: TGCAGCGCGACTAGCGGGGGTTTTGAGACCCAGTACTTC.

This rearrangement joins TRBV28 to TRBJ1-1; a weak D match, TRBD1 (5 bases). Trimming left V 3 bases short and J 0 bases short, with 8 bases between. This CDR3 comprises 14 residues. Germline V gene lookup returns CDR1 MDHEN and CDR2 SYDVKM. CDR3 sequence (DNA): TGTGCCAGCAGTTTGACAGAAGTGAACACTGAAGCTTTCTTT. As protein: CASSLTEVNTEAFF.

The J gene is TRBJ1-2, the V gene TRBV27; D is uncertain. Trimming shortened V by 2 bases and J by 2 bases, and 9 bases separated the two germline ends. The CDR3 extends over 14 amino acids. Germline CDR1 reads MNHEY; CDR2 reads SMNVEV (reference sequence). The CDR3, as DNA: TGTGCCAGCAGTTTAGCGTATCCAAACTATGGCTACACCTTC. Its translation: CASSLAYPNYGYTF.

This clone was seen a single time. V and J are TRBV27 and TRBJ1-6, with D perhaps matching TRBD1 (6 bases). This CDR3 has 17 amino acids. Trimming took off 3 bases at V and 1 base at J, with 13 bases between the two ends. Germline V gene sequence: CDR1 MNHEY, CDR2 SMNVEV (reference sequence). CDR3 in DNA: TGTGCCAGCAGTTTTGGGGGGGCTTGGTCCTATAATTCACCCCTCCACTTT. It translates to CASSFGGAWSYNSPLHF.

The chain links TRBV28 to TRBJ1-2; 8 bases map to TRBD1. The CDR3 consists of 14 residues. V lost 5 bases and J lost 6; bases outside the gene matches: 8. Per germline, CDR1 MDHEN and CDR2 SYDVKM. In DNA, the CDR3 is TGTGCCAGCAGTCTCCACCGGACAGGGAATGGCTACACCTTC. Translation: CASSLHRTGNGYTF.

This clone appeared a few times. The chain uses TRBV5-1 and TRBJ2-1; D ambiguous. CDR1 is SGHRS and CDR2 is YFSETQ in the germline V gene. This CDR3 comprises 15 residues. Trimming cost V 0 bases and J 0 bases, with 7 bases left between them. CDR3 protein: CASSLATGSYNEQFF. The CDR3 DNA is TGCGCCAGCAGCTTGGCCACGGGCTCCTACAATGAGCAGTTCTTC.

The chain has TRBV7-9 and TRBJ2-7; no clear D gene. Deletions cut 1 base from V and 7 bases from J, with 8 bases between. This CDR3 spans 12 amino acids. Germline CDR1 reads SEHNR; CDR2 reads FQNEAQ (reference sequence). The DNA of the CDR3 is TGTGCCAGCAGCTTAGTAACATCGGAGCAGTACTTC. Amino acid sequence: CASSLVTSEQYF.

The V call is TRBV2, the J call TRBJ2-3, with 10 nucleotides matching TRBD1. CDR1 is SNHLY and CDR2 is FYNNEI in the germline V gene. This CDR3 spans 14 amino acids. V dropped 6 bases and J dropped 9; count of bases not matched to a gene: 9. The CDR3 bases are TGTGCCAGCAGCCCCGGGACAGGGGAAGTCACGCAGTATTTT. This translates into CASSPGTGEVTQYF.

This clone came up once. The chain recombines TRBV5-4 with TRBJ1-6; 10 bases line up with TRBD1. The CDR3 is made up of 14 amino acids. V was clipped by 6 bases and J by 10 bases; unmatched bases: 7. The germline V gene has CDR1 SGHNT and CDR2 YYREEE (reference sequence). This CDR3 reads CASNRDRGSSPLHF. CDR3 DNA sequence: TGTGCCAGCAACAGGGACAGGGGAAGCTCACCCCTCCACTTT.

The chain links TRBV28 to TRBJ2-7, with D tentatively TRBD2 (7 bases). CDR1 is MDHEN and CDR2 is SYDVKM in the germline V gene. V lost 3 bases, J lost 2 bases, and 11 bases lay in between. This CDR3 has 14 residues. CDR3 DNA: TGTGCCAGCAGTTTTACGGGGGGCCCCTACGAGCAGTACTTC. It yields the protein CASSFTGGPYEQYF.